These 5 T cell receptor beta chains were all obtained from the same sample, sequenced in a study of T cells in tumors after PD-1 blockade. Assay: immunoSEQ multiplex PCR; the TCRdb copy retains only in-frame clones and omits some. The table has about 59,000 clones, roughly 77% seen once. The specimen comprised PBMCs, sampled before anti-PD-1 treatment. Every receptor here comes from a human donor with basal cell carcinoma.

This clone came up once. The chain employs TRBV9 and TRBJ2-7; D is unresolved. In germline, CDR1 is SGDLS, CDR2 YYNGEE. Trimming pared 0 bases from V and 3 bases from J, leaving 13 bases between. This CDR3 has 15 residues. The CDR3 loop reads CASSVDPGSYYEQYF. The CDR3 DNA follows: TGTGCCAGCAGCGTAGATCCCGGCAGCTACTACGAGCAGTACTTC.

This sequence joins TRBV6-2 or TRBV6-3 and TRBJ2-7, with a weak D call TRBD1 (5 bases). This CDR3 is built from 18 residues. Trimming took 6 bases from V and 0 from J, leaving 24 bases between them. Germline-derived CDR1 and CDR2 are MNHEY and SVGEGT. This CDR3 reads CASSGRGHRTPNSYEQYF. The CDR3 nucleotides are TGTGCCAGCAGCGGGCGCGGACACAGGACCCCGAACTCCTACGAGCAGTACTTC.

The chain couples TRBV19 to TRBJ2-6; 8 bases map to TRBD1. Trimming removed 5 bases from V and 0 bases from J; junction bases left unmatched: 9. CDR1 is LNHDA, CDR2 SQIVND, per germline (reference sequence). This CDR3 is 18 amino acids long. CDR3: CASSARDRRLSGANVLTF. The CDR3 nucleotides read TGTGCCAGTAGTGCCCGGGACAGGCGTCTCTCTGGGGCCAACGTCCTGACTTTC.

The V gene is TRBV7-9, the J gene TRBJ2-5; D gene ambiguous. In germline, CDR1 is SEHNR, CDR2 FQNEAQ (reference sequence). V lost 6 bases, J lost 1 base, and 12 bases lay in between. This CDR3 region has 14 residues. DNA for the CDR3: TGTGCCAGCAGTTTGGTCCGGGTCCAAGAGACCCAGTACTTC. Translation: CASSLVRVQETQYF.

V gene TRBV18 combines with J gene TRBJ2-3; 11 bases align to TRBD2. Germline lookup yields CDR1 KGHSH and CDR2 LQKENI. The length of the CDR3 is 16 residues. Trimming removed 1 base from V and 1 base from J; junction bases left unmatched: 1. CDR3 sequence (DNA): TGTGCCAGCTCACCACTAGCGGGGGGGCGCACAGATACGCAGTATTTT. Its translation is CASSPLAGGRTDTQYF.